This TCR beta chain is from a study of T cell responses to AZD1222 COVID-19 vaccine. General study results and limits: Dominant CD4 TCR responses targeted spike regions 160-218 and 743-854. Sampling that yielded the repertoires occurred only after the peak T cell response.

The germline V gene encodes CDR1 SNHLY and CDR2 FYNNEI. V was pared by 4 bases and J by 5 bases, with 3 bases of the junction left unmatched. The CDR3 spans 14 residues. In the case of this clone: The target antigen is unknown.

Repertoires were generated with immunoSEQ multiplex PCR, while TCRdb's copy carries only in-frame clones and drops some. Of fewer than 150,000 clones in the sample, 93% are singletons; the top ten hold 5%. The clonotype was recovered from an adult who received the AZD1222 COVID-19 vaccine. V gene TRBV2 combines with J gene TRBJ2-2; 8 bases fit TRBD1. The sequencing used peripheral blood, collected 28 days after the second AZD1222 dose. DNA for the CDR3: TGTGCCAGCAGTGGGCAGGGGGCGACCGGGGAGCTGTTTTTT. Amino acids: CASSGQGATGELFF.